The subject of this entry is one T cell receptor (beta chain). The antigen is not known. After the first PCR, alpha and beta chain libraries were processed separately. The CDR3 is 15 residues long. In germline, CDR1 is SQVTM, CDR2 ANQGSEA. V lost 4 bases to trimming and J lost 4 bases, with 14 bases between them. This entry comes from a study of naive and memory T cell subsets. Study outcomes and limitations: Naive repertoires, especially CD8, held a few larger clonotypes, possibly memory cells re-expressing CD45RA.

The beta constant-region primer was an equimolar mix of two oligonucleotides covering TRBC1 and TRBC2. Nested alpha and beta constant-region primers with the SP2 primer drove four PCR rounds on ligated cDNA. TCRdb itself ran the UMI-ligation and nested PCR reads through MiXCR, one entry per CDR3 protein. This table has roughly 92,000 distinct CDR3 sequences, about 11% appearing once. The chain links TRBV29-1 to TRBJ2-6; D is perhaps TRBD1 (5 bases). This TCR was recovered from a human donor in good health. The sample consisted of naive CD4+ T cells from blood. The CDR3 DNA is TGCAGCGTTGGGGGCGGTGGATCCGGGGCCAACGTCCTGACTTTC. As protein: CSVGGGGSGANVLTF.